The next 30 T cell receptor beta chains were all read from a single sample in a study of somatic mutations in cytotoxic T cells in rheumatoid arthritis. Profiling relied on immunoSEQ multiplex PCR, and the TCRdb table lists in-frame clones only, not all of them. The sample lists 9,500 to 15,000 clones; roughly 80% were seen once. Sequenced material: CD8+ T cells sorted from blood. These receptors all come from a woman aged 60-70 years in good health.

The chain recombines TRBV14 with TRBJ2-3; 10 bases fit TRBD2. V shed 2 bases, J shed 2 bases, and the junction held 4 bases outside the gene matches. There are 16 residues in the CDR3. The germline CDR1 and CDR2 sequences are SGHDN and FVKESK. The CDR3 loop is CASSQLAGDPTDTQYF. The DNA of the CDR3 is TGTGCCAGCAGCCAACTAGCGGGGGATCCCACAGATACGCAGTATTTT.

CDR3 residues: CASSLFPGDGELFF. Written as DNA, the CDR3 is TGTGCCAGCAGCTTATTTCCGGGGGACGGGGAGCTGTTTTTT. V usage is TRBV7-8 and J usage is TRBJ2-2; possibly TRBD2 for D (6 bases). This CDR3 has 14 amino acids. Per germline, CDR1 SGHVS and CDR2 FQNEAQ. V dropped 2 bases and J dropped 7 bases, with 11 bases sitting between them. The whole variable domain, filled in from reference TRBV7-8 and TRBJ2-2, reads GAGVSQSPRYKVAKRGQDVALRCDPISGHVSLFWYQQALGQGPEFLTYFQNEAQLDKSGLPSDRFFAERPEGSVSTLKIQRTQQEDSAVYLCASSLFPGDGELFFGEGSRLTVL.

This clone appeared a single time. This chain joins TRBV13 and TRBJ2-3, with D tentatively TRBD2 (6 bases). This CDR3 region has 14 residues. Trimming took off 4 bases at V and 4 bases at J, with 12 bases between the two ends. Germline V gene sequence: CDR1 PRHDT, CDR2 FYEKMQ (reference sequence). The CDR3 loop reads CASSSVSSADTQYF. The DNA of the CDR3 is TGTGCCAGCAGCTCCGTATCTAGCGCAGATACGCAGTATTTT.

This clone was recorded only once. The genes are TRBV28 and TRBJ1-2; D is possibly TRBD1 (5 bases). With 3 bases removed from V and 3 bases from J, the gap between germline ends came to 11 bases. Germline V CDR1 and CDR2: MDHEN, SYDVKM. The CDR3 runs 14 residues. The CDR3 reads CASSFWAGHYGYTF. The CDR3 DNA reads TGTGCCAGCAGTTTTTGGGCAGGGCACTATGGCTACACCTTC.

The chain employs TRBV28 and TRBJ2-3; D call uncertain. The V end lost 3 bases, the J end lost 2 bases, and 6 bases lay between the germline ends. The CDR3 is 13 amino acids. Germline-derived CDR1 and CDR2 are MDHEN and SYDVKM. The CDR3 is CASSLQATDTQYF. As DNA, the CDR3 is TGTGCCAGCAGTTTGCAGGCCACAGATACGCAGTATTTT.

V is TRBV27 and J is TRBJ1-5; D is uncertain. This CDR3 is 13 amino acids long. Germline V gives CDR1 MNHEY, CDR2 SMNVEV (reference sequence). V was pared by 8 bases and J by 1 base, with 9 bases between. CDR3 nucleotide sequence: TGTGCCAGCGGCACCAGGAGCAATCAGCCCCAGCATTTT. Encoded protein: CASGTRSNQPQHF.

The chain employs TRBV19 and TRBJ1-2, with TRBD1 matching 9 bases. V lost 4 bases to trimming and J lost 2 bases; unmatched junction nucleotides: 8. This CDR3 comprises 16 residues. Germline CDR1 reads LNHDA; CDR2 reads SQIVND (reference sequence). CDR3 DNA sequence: TGTGCCAGTAGTAAGCCCGGACAGGGGAGGAACTATGGCTACACCTTC. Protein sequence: CASSKPGQGRNYGYTF.

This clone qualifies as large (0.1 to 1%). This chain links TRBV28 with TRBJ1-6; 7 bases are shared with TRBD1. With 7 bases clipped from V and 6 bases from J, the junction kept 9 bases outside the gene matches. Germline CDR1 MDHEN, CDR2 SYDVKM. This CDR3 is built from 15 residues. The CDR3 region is CASTLLGQTNSPLHF. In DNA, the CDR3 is TGTGCCAGCACTTTGCTGGGACAGACTAATTCACCCCTCCACTTT.

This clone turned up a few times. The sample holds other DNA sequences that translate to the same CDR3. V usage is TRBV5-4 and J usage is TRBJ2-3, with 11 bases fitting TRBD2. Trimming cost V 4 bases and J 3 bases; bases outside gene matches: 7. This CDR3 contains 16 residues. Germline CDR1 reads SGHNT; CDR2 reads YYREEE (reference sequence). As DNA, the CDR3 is TGTGCCAGCAGCCCTCTAGCGGGGGGCGCTACAGATACGCAGTATTTT. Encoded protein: CASSPLAGGATDTQYF.

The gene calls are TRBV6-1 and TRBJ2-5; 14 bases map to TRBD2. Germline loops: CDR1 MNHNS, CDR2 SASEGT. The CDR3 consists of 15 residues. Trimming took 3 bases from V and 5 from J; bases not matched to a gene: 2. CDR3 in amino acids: CASSETSGGAETQYF. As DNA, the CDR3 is TGTGCCAGCAGTGAGACTAGCGGGGGGGCGGAGACCCAGTACTTC.

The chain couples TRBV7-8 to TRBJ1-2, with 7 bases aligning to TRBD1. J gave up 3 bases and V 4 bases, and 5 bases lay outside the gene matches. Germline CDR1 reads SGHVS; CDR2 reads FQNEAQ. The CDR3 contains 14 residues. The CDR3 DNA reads TGTGCCAGCAGCTCTACAGGGGTTTACTATGGCTACACCTTC. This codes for CASSSTGVYYGYTF.

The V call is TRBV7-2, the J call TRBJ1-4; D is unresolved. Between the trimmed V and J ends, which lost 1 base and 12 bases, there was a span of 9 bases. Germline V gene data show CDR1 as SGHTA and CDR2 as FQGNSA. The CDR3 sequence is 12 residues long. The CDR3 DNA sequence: TGTGCCAGCAGCTTAGGGTTCGGAGAACTGTTTTTT. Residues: CASSLGFGELFF.

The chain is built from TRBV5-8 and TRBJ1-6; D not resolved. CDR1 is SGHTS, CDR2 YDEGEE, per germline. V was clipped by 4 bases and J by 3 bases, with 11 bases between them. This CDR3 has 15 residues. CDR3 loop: CASSQERNYNSPLHF. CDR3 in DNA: TGTGCCAGCAGCCAAGAGAGGAACTATAATTCACCCCTCCACTTT.

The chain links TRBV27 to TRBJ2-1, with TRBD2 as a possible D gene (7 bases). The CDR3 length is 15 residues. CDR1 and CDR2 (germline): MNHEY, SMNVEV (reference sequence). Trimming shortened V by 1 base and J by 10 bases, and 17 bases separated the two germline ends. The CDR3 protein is CASSLYGGGPEEQFF. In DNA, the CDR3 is TGTGCCAGCAGTTTATATGGGGGGGGGCCAGAAGAGCAGTTCTTC.

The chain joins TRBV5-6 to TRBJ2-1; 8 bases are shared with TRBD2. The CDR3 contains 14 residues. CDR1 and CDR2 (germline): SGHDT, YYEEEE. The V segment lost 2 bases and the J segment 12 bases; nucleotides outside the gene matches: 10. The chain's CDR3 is CASSLASGGGSQFF. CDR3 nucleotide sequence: TGTGCCAGCAGCTTAGCGTCCGGGGGGGGGTCGCAGTTCTTC.

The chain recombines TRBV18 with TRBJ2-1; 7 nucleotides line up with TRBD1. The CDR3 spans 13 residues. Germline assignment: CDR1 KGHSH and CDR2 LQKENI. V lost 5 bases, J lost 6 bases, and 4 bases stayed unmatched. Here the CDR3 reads CASSSTGVNEQFF. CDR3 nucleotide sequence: TGTGCCAGCTCATCTACAGGGGTCAATGAGCAGTTCTTC.

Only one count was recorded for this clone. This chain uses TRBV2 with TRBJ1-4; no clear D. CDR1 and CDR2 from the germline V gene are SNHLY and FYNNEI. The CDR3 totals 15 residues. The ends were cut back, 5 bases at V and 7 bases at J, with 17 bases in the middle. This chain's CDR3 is CASSPNPQEGEKLFF. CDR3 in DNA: TGTGCCAGCAGTCCTAACCCCCAAGAGGGTGAAAAACTGTTTTTT.

The DNA for the CDR3 is TGTGCCAGCAGTTACGTCTTGGGACAGGACAAGTTCTTC. Translation: CASSYVLGQDKFF. The chain employs TRBV6-6 and TRBJ2-1, with 8 positions matching TRBD1. CDR3 length: 13 amino acids. V lost 2 bases to trimming and J lost 14 bases; unmatched junction nucleotides: 8. Germline CDR1 MNHNY, CDR2 SVGAGI (reference sequence).

Here the CDR3 DNA reads TGTGCCAGCAGCCAATTACAGCTGCGCACAGATACGCAGTATTTT. Encoded protein: CASSQLQLRTDTQYF. The chain recombines TRBV5-6 with TRBJ2-3; D is undetermined. CDR3 length: 15 residues. Germline V CDR1 and CDR2: SGHDT, YYEEEE. The ends were cut back, 4 bases at V and 1 base at J, with 13 bases in the middle.

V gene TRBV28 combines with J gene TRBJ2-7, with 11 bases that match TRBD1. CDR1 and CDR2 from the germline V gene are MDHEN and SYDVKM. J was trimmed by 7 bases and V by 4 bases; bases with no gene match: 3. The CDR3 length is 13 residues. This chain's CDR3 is CASSWGQGEEQYF. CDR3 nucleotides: TGTGCCAGCAGTTGGGGACAGGGGGAGGAGCAGTACTTC.

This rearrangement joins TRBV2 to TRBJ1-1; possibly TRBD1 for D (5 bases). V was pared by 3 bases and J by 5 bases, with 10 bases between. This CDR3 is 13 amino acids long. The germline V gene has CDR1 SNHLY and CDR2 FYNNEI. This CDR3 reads CASSDWGGTEAFF. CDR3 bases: TGTGCCAGCAGTGACTGGGGGGGAACTGAAGCTTTCTTT.

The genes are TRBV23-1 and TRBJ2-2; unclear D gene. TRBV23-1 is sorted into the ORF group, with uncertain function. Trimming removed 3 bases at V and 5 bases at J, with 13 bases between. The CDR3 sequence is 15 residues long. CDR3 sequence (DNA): TGCGCCAGCAGTCATCCCCAGACACGGACCGGGGAGCTGTTTTTT. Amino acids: CASSHPQTRTGELFF.

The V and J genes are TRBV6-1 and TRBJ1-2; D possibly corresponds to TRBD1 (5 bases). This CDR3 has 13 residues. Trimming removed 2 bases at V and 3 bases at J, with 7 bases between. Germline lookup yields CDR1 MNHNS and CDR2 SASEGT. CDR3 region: CASSEIGDYGYTF. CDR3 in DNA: TGTGCCAGCAGTGAAATAGGGGACTATGGCTACACCTTC.

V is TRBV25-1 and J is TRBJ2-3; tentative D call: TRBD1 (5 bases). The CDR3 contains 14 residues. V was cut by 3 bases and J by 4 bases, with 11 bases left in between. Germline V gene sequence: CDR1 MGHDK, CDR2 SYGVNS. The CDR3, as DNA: TGTGCCAGCAGTGATCGGCAGGGCCCAGATACGCAGTATTTT. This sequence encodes CASSDRQGPDTQYF. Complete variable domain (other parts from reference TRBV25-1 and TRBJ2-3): EADIYQTPRYLVIGTGKKITLECSQTMGHDKMYWYQQDPGMELHLIHYSYGVNSTEKGDLSSESTVSRIRTEHFPLTLESARPSHTSQYLCASSDRQGPDTQYFGPGTRLTVL.

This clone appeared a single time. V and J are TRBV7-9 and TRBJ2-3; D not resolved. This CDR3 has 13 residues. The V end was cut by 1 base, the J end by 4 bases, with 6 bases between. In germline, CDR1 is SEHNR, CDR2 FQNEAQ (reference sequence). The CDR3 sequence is CASSLDGPDTQYF. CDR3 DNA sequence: TGTGCCAGCAGCTTAGATGGGCCAGATACGCAGTATTTT.

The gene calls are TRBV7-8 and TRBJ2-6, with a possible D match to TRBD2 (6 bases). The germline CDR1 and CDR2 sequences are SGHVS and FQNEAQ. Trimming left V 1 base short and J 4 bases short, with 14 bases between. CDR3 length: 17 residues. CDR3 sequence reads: CASSLVRGGSGANVLTF. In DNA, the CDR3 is TGTGCCAGCAGCTTAGTGCGTGGAGGGTCGGGGGCCAACGTCCTGACTTTC.

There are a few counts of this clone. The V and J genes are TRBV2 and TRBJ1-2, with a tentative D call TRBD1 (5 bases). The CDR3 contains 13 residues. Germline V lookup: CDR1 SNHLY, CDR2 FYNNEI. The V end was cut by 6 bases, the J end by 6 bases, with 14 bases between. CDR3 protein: CASSGEGLDGYTF. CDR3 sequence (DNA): TGTGCCAGCAGCGGGGAGGGGCTTGATGGCTACACCTTC.

The CDR3 coding sequence is TGTGCCAGCAGCCCGAAGGTGGGCCCCCCAAACAATGAGCAGTTCTTC. Translated, it gives CASSPKVGPPNNEQFF. The gene calls are TRBV5-4 and TRBJ2-1; D gene uncertain. CDR1 is SGHNT and CDR2 is YYREEE in the germline V gene (reference sequence). Deletions cut 4 bases from V and 5 bases from J, with 19 bases between. The CDR3 consists of 16 residues. The variable domain in full, with the rest retrieved from reference TRBV5-4 and TRBJ2-1, is ETGVTQSPTHLIKTRGQQVTLRCSSQSGHNTVSWYQQALGQGPQFIFQYYREEENGRGNFPPRFSGLQFPNYSSELNVNALELDDSALYLCASSPKVGPPNNEQFFGPGTRLTVL.

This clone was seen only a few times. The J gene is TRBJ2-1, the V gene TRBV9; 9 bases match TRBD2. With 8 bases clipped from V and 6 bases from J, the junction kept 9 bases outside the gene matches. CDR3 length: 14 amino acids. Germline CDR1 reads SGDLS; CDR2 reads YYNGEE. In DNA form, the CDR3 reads TGTGCCAGTTCGCGGGAGGGGGGCGGCAATGAGCAGTTCTTC. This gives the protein CASSREGGGNEQFF.

CDR3 protein: CSVETGTSGNVYEQYF. In DNA form, the CDR3 reads TGCAGCGTTGAAACCGGGACTAGCGGAAACGTCTACGAGCAGTACTTC. This rearrangement joins TRBV29-1 to TRBJ2-7; TRBD2 agrees at 11 bases. The CDR3 runs 16 residues. The V gene end was trimmed by 2 bases and the J gene end by 3 bases; junction bases not matched to a gene: 9. CDR1 SQVTM and CDR2 ANQGSEA come from the germline V gene.